Many counts were recorded for the clone carrying this T cell receptor beta chain. Its matching antigen is unknown. Germline V lookup: CDR1 SGHAT, CDR2 FQDESV (reference sequence). The CDR3 has 13 amino acids. The germline V and J ends were trimmed by 5 bases and 9 bases, with 14 bases remaining between them. The data are from a study of liver allograft versus peripheral blood T cells. Study-wide background: The study compared liver allograft T cell receptor repertoires against peripheral blood repertoires of liver transplant recipients.

A single record per CDR3 protein comes from TCRdb applying MiXCR to the reads. This sample has around 6,400 distinct CDR3 sequences; approximately 15% occur once, and the top ten carry roughly 2.9%. Study observations and caveats: As reported, T cell receptor repertoires inside liver allografts differed from those present in peripheral blood.

This receptor was obtained from a human patient who had a liver transplant. These T cells may partly come from the graft donor. V is TRBV11-1 and J is TRBJ2-1, with D possibly TRBD1 on 6 matching bases. The CDR3 DNA sequence: TGTGCCAGCAGCCCCGGCAGGGGTGGTGAGCAGTTCTTC. Protein sequence: CASSPGRGGEQFF.